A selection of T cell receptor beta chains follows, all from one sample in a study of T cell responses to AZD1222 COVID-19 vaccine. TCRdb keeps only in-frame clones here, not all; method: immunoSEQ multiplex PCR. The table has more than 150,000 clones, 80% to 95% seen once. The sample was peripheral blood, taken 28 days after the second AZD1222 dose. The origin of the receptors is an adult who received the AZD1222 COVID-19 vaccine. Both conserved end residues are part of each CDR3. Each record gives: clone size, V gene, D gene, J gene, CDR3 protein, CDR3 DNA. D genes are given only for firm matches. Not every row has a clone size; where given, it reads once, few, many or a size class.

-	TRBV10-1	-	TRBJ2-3	CASSVAGQPTDTQYF	TGCGCCAGCAGTGTCGCCGGACAACCCACAGATACGCAGTATTTT
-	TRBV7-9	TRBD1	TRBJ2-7	CASSLGQGHEQYF	TGTGCCAGCAGCTTAGGACAGGGGCACGAGCAGTACTTC
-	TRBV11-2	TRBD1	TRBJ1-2	CASSSEGQVGGYTF	TGTGCCAGCAGCTCGGAAGGACAGGTCGGCGGCTACACCTTC
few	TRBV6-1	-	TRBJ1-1	CASSERWDMMNTEAFF	TGTGCCAGCAGTGAAAGGTGGGACATGATGAACACTGAAGCTTTCTTT
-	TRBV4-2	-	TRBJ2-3	CASSQDVTDTQYF	TGTGCCAGCAGCCAAGATGTTACAGATACGCAGTATTTT
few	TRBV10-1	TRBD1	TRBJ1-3	CASIFQDRVWTGNTIYF	TGCGCCAGCATCTTTCAAGACAGGGTGTGGACTGGAAACACCATATATTTT
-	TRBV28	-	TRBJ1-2	CASSSLNIGGYTF	TGTGCCAGCAGTTCACTGAACATAGGTGGCTACACCTTC
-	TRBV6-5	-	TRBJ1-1	CASSYSDPNTEAFF	TGTGCCAGCAGTTACTCGGACCCGAACACTGAAGCTTTCTTT
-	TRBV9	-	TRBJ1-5	CASSAGGPYSNQPQHF	TGTGCCAGCAGCGCCGGGGGACCTTACAGCAATCAGCCCCAGCATTTT
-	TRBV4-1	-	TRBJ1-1	CASSLSSTGVSTEAFF	TGCGCCAGCAGCCTAAGTAGTACAGGAGTGAGTACTGAAGCTTTCTTT
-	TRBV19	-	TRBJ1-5	CASQGSVPNQPQHF	TGTGCCAGTCAGGGGTCCGTGCCCAATCAGCCCCAGCATTTT
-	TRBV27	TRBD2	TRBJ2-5	CASSFQRGGETQYF	TGTGCCAGCAGCTTTCAGCGGGGGGGAGAGACCCAGTACTTC
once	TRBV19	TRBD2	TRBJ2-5	CASREAGLRETQYF	TGTGCCAGTCGGGAGGCGGGACTAAGAGAGACCCAGTACTTC
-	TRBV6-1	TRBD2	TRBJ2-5	CASSEMREGSRETQYF	TGTGCCAGCAGTGAAATGCGGGAGGGGTCCAGGGAGACCCAGTACTTC
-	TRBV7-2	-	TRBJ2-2	CASSLGDAGELFF	TGTGCCAGCAGCTTAGGTGATGCCGGGGAGCTGTTTTTT
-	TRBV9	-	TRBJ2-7	CASSVGGDKYYEQYF	TGTGCCAGCAGCGTAGGCGGGGACAAATACTACGAGCAGTACTTC
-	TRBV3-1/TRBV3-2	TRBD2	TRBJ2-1	CASTRLAGGYNEQFF	TGTGCCAGCACCCGACTAGCGGGAGGCTACAATGAGCAGTTCTTC
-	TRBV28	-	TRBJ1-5	CASSPAVGARNQPQHF	TGTGCCAGCAGTCCCGCGGTGGGGGCACGTAATCAGCCCCAGCATTTT
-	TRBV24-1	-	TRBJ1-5	CATSDLQYHFSGCNQPQHF	TGTGCCACCAGTGATTTGCAATACCATTTTTCCGGGTGCAATCAGCCCCAGCATTTT
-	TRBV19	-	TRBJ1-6	CASSISPIGRSPLHF	TGTGCCAGTAGTATCTCCCCGATAGGGAGGTCACCCCTCCACTTT
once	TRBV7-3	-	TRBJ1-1	CASSAGRLNTEAFF	TGTGCCAGCAGCGCGGGACGCCTGAACACTGAAGCTTTCTTT
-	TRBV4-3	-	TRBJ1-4	CASSQDPPSGAPLGEKLFF	TGCGCCAGCAGCCAAGATCCCCCCTCCGGGGCCCCTCTTGGGGAAAAACTGTTTTTT
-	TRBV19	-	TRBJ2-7	CASTAPRGGSYEQYF	TGTGCCAGTACAGCCCCCCGGGGCGGATCCTACGAGCAGTACTTC
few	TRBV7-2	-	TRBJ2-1	CASSLPRLREKFF	TGTGCCAGCAGCTTGCCAAGGCTCCGGGAGAAGTTCTTC
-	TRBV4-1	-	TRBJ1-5	CASSQGSGRPLPQHF	TGCGCCAGCAGCCAAGGGTCCGGGCGGCCCTTGCCCCAGCATTTT
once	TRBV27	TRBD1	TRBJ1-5	CASSSSTGGWNQPQHF	TGTGCCAGCAGTTCGTCGACAGGGGGCTGGAATCAGCCCCAGCATTTT
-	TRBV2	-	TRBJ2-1	CASRGAKDYNEQFF	TGTGCCAGCAGGGGGGCAAAGGACTACAATGAGCAGTTCTTC
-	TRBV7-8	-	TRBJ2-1	CASSLAWGGRNEQFF	TGTGCCAGCAGCTTAGCTTGGGGCGGGCGTAATGAGCAGTTCTTC
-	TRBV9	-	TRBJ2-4	CASSPEGTLGGKNIQYF	TGTGCCAGCAGCCCTGAGGGGACGTTGGGAGGCAAAAACATTCAGTACTTC
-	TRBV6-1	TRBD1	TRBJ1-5	CASSEARTGGRQPQHF	TGTGCCAGCAGTGAAGCCAGGACAGGGGGCAGGCAGCCCCAGCATTTT
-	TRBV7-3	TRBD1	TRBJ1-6	CASSLGQGALGSPLHF	TGTGCCAGCAGCCTAGGACAGGGGGCATTGGGTTCACCCCTCCACTTT
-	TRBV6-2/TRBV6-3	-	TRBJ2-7	CASSYVDSSFGGEQYF	TGTGCCAGCAGTTACGTGGACAGTTCTTTTGGGGGGGAGCAGTACTTC
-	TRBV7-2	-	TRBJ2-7	CASSLGQRSSYEQYF	TGTGCCAGCAGCTTAGGTCAGCGGAGCTCCTACGAGCAGTACTTC
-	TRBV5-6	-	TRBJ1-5	CASSLTGNQPQHF	TGTGCCAGCAGCTTGACGGGAAATCAGCCCCAGCATTTT
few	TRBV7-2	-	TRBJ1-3	CASSLAGSKGNTIYF	TGTGCCAGCAGCTTAGCGGGCTCCAAAGGAAACACCATATATTTT
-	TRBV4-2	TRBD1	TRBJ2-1	CASSQTGTGFNEQFF	TGTGCCAGCAGCCAGACCGGGACAGGGTTCAATGAGCAGTTCTTC
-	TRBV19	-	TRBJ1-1	CASSVSHTGSDTEAFF	TGTGCCAGTAGTGTATCCCACACGGGGTCGGACACTGAAGCTTTCTTT
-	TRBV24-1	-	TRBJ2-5	CATSDLNEGEETQYF	TGTGCCACCAGTGATTTAAACGAGGGGGAGGAGACCCAGTACTTC
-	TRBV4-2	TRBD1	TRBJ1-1	CASSPRDSNTEAFF	TGTGCCAGCAGCCCTCGGGACAGTAACACTGAAGCTTTCTTT
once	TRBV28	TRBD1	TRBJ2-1	CASSSAPGQANNEQFF	TGTGCCAGCAGTTCCGCCCCCGGACAGGCGAACAATGAGCAGTTCTTC
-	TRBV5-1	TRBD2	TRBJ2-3	CASSLVGTSGDQYF	TGCGCCAGCAGCTTGGTCGGGACTAGCGGGGATCAGTATTTT
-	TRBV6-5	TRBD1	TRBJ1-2	CASRAGTGPYYGYTF	TGTGCCAGCAGGGCCGGGACAGGACCATACTATGGCTACACCTTC
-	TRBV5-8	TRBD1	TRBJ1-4	CASSSGQGPNEKLFF	TGTGCCAGCAGCTCGGGACAGGGCCCTAATGAAAAACTGTTTTTT
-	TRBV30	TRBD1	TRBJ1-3	CAWISQGAPGNTIYF	TGTGCCTGGATAAGTCAGGGGGCGCCTGGAAACACCATATATTTT
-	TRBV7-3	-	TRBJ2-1	CASSALTDFSYNEQFF	TGTGCCAGCAGCGCCTTGACGGATTTTTCCTACAATGAGCAGTTCTTC